This TCR beta chain originates from a study of graft-versus-host responses after intestinal transplantation. As for this clone: The antigen remains undetermined.

Method: immunoSEQ multiplex PCR; TCRdb's copy keeps in-frame clones and lacks some. The table lists around 36,000 clones, about 95% of them singletons, with around 0.22% in the top ten. The source is a human donor who was the organ donor for an intestinal transplant. The sample here was unstimulated CD8+ T cells sorted from spleen or lymph node cells, taken before transplant.

The chain's CDR3 is CASSQDRAGPYEQYF. The CDR3 DNA reads TGCGCCAGCAGCCAAGACCGGGCAGGCCCCTACGAGCAGTACTTC. This chain joins TRBV4-1 and TRBJ2-7; D is undetermined. Germline V gives CDR1 MGHRA, CDR2 YSYEKL. There are 15 residues in the CDR3. V lost 0 bases and J lost 2, with 11 bases in between.